Given below is one T cell receptor (beta chain) in context. Its cognate antigen has yet to be identified. No much larger clone exists at a distance of one base, and base qualities are not known. The library relied on the immunoSEQ multiplex PCR assay. For the multiplex PCR, a mixture combining 60 forward primers for TCR Vbeta segments and 13 reverse primers for TCR Jbeta segments was used. The CDR3 region of rearranged TCR beta genes was amplified from genomic DNA with a multiplex PCR assay. Amplified TCR beta libraries were sequenced as 87-base-pair reads on the Illumina HiSeq System. In the source study's methods: In a later analysis, some 80 million unique TCR beta chains were counted across the 690 or so repertoires, and approximately 11 million of these chains were shared by at least two donors. A nearest-neighbor algorithm error-corrected the raw reads and collapsed the reads into unique sequences, merging closely related sequences to remove PCR and sequencing errors. Alignment of CDR3 sequences to IMGT reference sequences was used to assign V, D and J gene segments. For a sequence to be retained, a match of at least six nucleotides to both a V gene segment and a J gene segment was required. Rearrangements were called productive when the CDR3 lacked stop codons and stayed in frame with V and J; all others were non-productive. Following IMGT convention, CDR3 was defined as the stretch from the second conserved V-encoded cysteine up to the conserved J-encoded phenylalanine. Sequences without an unambiguous match to a single V gene segment were excluded from the earlier analysis of a few hundred of the donors. In an earlier analysis of several hundred of the donors, V segments were called functional above 56.7% productive rearrangements and were called segregating when the between-donor standard deviation exceeded 5%. A statistical classification framework was built to diagnose cytomegalovirus status from the catalog of TCR beta chain sequences. In a later analysis, V and J genes were assigned by comparing TCR nucleotide sequences against IMGT/GENE-DB human TR gene sequences. Using the TCRdist pipeline, a later analysis assigned CDR3 sequences along with most-parsimonious VDJ recombination scenarios. In a later analysis, each TCR beta chain was defined by its CDR3 amino acid sequence together with its V-gene family, and reads without a unique V-gene family were excluded. A later analysis removed 550 to 650 highly shared, low-generation-probability nucleotide sequences to deal with suspected cross-contamination and a sequencing artifact. For each public chain, a later analysis derived a clonal expansion index from normalized ranks of inferred template counts within each repertoire. In a later analysis, generation probabilities were computed with a VDJ recombination model fitted to out-of-frame rearrangements, and the resulting probabilities were checked against IGoR. A later analysis scored TCR-TCR, TCR-HLA and TCR-CMV co-occurrence with hypergeometric tests, applying a repertoire-size bias correction to TCR pairs. False discovery rates were estimated in a later analysis by permuting HLA or CMV assignments 20 times. In a later analysis, co-occurring TCRs were grouped using DBSCAN, with TCRdist sequence similarity added in when clustering inside HLA-allele-positive subsets. Repertoires with fewer than 30,000 or more than 120,000 public chains were left out of co-occurrence clustering, as were about five repertoires with anomalous nucleotide sharing. In TCRdb, the immuneACCESS table is reduced to in-frame sequences with V and J assigned. These tables do not hold every clone; where another copy was compared, an unresolved V gene accounts for under half, and the others remain unexplained. V, J and clone size reflect that table, while D and trimming were determined from the DNA. This sample is represented by over 100,000 clones; approximately 78% of them were singletons. The top ten clones comprise 8.1% of the sample.

The record originates from a study of cytomegalovirus exposure and HLA in healthy donors (TCRdb year 2017). Concerning the study at large: An earlier analysis of roughly 500 of the donors reported 250 to 350 Gb of sequence data and roughly 100 million unique TCR beta sequences from roughly 180 million T cells. An early release that covered fewer than 750 HLA-typed donors contained approximately 320 gigabases of sequencing data and tens of millions of unique TCR sequences. Among the roughly 400 genotyped donors, about 85% belonged to the genetic ancestry cluster associated with self-reported Caucasian donors. The study was designed to test whether signatures of past pathogen exposure could be identified by cataloging public T cell receptors. The study used immunosequencing to profile the T cell repertoires of more than 650 subjects and linked those repertoires to cytomegalovirus serostatus. In addition to the first cohort of 666 subjects, a separate validation cohort of 130 or so different subjects was used. To predict cytomegalovirus infection status, the study combined high-throughput TCR immunosequencing, statistical association of individual TCRs with disease status, and machine learning. In a later analysis, previously published TCR beta repertoires from 550 to 700 donors were re-analyzed and high-resolution HLA genotyping was added so that TCR occurrence patterns could be studied. In the later analysis, no new phenotypic data were used to find candidate immune exposures; instead, reliance was placed on TCR beta sequences and their occurrence across donors. An earlier analysis of some 500 of the donors applied high-throughput TCR beta sequencing to assess whether each TCR beta V gene segment acted as functional or pseudogenic. Donor age, sex, ethnicity and CMV serostatus were collected together with the repertoire data. Genome-wide SNP genotypes for about 60% of the 666 donors were used in a later genetic analysis, which treated that subset as a discovery cohort. All discovery cohort repertoires had been generated using a single sequencing platform. HLA typing included class I and class II loci at four-digit resolution. Typing coverage differed by locus: A, B, C, DRB1 and DQB1 were typed in about 620-630 donors, DQA1 in about 550, DPA1 in 606, and DPB1 in 400 to 490. About five DR-DQ haplotypes were treated as single units for association and clustering because of strong linkage in the cohort. Across 398 genotyped donors of the cohort, an average of about 200,000 unique TCR beta nucleotide sequences per donor were sequenced, and 15% to 20% of those sequences were non-productive.

Inclusive of the bounding cysteine and phenylalanine, the CDR3 is 15 residues long. The retained sequence is limited to the CDR3, 45 bases, with the frame set at the first base. CDR1 and CDR2 are read off the germline V gene as MNHEY and SVGAGI. Germline trimming amounts to 0 bases on V and 5 bases on J, with 6 as the count of junction bases outside the gene matches. What the study reported, not specific to this receptor: V-gene and J-gene trimming of TCR beta chains was associated with a missense DCLRE1C variant in a later genetic analysis, and the association was replicated in an independent cohort. The cohort was sequenced for TCR beta chains only, and without alpha or paired-chain data the features that could be detected were limited. The classifier was reported to diagnose cytomegalovirus status with high specificity and sensitivity in both the original and validation cohorts. In a later analysis, around 17,000 TCR beta sequences were associated with specific HLA alleles at a false discovery rate of 0.05. A cluster of highly shared sequence variants was judged likely to be a technical artifact of the sequencing pipeline. A further reported finding was that TCR beta sequences accurately predicted the HLA-A and HLA-B alleles for most subjects in the first cohort. Across donors, most TCR sequences were observed very rarely, whereas some public TCRs were present in many individuals. A later analysis found that HLA-associated TCR beta chains were more clonally expanded and had lower generation probabilities than equally common non-associated chains. According to a later analysis, parvovirus B19, influenza, CMV and Epstein-Barr virus appeared linked to several top co-occurrence clusters. Correlated functional status among segregating V segments might reflect linkage disequilibrium, but an unknown experimental factor could not be ruled out. Because some donors lacked HLA typing at each locus, the association tests relied only on the typed subset. The authors suggested that the approach could potentially be extended to other disease states and immunological phenotypes. A few of the identified cytomegalovirus-associated TCR beta chains were confirmed in vitro to be specific for cytomegalovirus antigens. Roughly uniform sequencing depth across donors was assumed in presence/absence analyses, although this assumption may not hold. The study gave a list of some 150 TCR beta chains associated with cytomegalovirus. Some IMGT-functional V segments, including TRBV6-2 and TRBV6-3, could not be told apart with the 87-base-pair reads, so those segments were excluded. Assigning TCR associations to individual alleles was difficult when HLA alleles, especially DR and DQ, strongly co-occurred. CMV serostatus was the only immune exposure information available for the cohort. In a later analysis, TCR association rates were found to vary across HLA loci, with the most associated TCRs seen for DRB1 alleles and the fewest for HLA-C alleles. The earlier analysis of around 600 of the donors excluded over 15 rarely observed V segments, including chromosome 9 orphons, because counts were too low. A later analysis found that most CMV-associated TCR beta chains appeared HLA-restricted, with HLA associations seemingly driven largely by CMV exposure. In an earlier analysis of 450 to 750 of the donors, most TCR beta V segments appeared in productive rearrangements about 87% or about 30% of the time, broadly matching IMGT annotations. A later genetic analysis reported fewer N-insertions in productive TCRs among donors in an Asian-associated ancestry cluster than the roughly 650-donor mean.

The cohort consisted of approximately 670 healthy bone marrow donors. At the time of sampling, all cohort members were nominally healthy, though unrecorded immune exposures were likely present. The donor tested CMV seropositive, placing the donor among the approximately 290 seropositive members of the cohort. A peripheral blood sample was provided by each donor, and peripheral blood mononuclear cells were used for TCR beta sequencing. The Qiagen DNeasy Blood Extraction Kit was used to extract genomic DNA from the blood cell samples. The receptor's source is a woman in her 50s in good health and CMV-seropositive. The receptor chain draws on TRBV6-5 and TRBJ2-7; TRBD1 lines up with 8 middle nucleotides. The sequencing sample was made of PBMCs. The sequence in DNA is TGTGCCAGCAGTTACTCTTGGACAGGGTATAACGAGCAGTACTTC. Its product reads: CASSYSWTGYNEQYF.